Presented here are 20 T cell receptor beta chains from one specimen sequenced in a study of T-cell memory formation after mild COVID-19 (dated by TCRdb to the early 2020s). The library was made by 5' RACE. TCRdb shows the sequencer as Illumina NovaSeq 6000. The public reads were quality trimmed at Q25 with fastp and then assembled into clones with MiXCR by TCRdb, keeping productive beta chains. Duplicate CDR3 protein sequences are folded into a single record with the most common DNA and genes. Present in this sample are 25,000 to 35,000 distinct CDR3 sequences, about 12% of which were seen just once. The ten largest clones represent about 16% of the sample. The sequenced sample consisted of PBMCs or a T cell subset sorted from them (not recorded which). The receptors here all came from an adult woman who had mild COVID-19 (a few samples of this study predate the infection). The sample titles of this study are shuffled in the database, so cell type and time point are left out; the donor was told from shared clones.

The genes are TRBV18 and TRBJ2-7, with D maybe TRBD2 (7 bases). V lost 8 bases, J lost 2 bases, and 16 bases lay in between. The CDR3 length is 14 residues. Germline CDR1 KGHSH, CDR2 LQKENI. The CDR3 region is CASAQKGGAYEQYF. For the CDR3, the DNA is TGTGCCAGCGCGCAAAAAGGGGGGGCCTACGAGCAGTACTTC.

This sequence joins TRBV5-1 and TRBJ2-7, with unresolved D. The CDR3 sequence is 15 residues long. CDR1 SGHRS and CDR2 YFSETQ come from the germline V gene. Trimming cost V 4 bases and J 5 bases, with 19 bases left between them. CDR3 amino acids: CASSPSPLGLDEQYF. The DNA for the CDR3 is TGCGCCAGCAGCCCCTCCCCGCTGGGCTTGGACGAGCAGTACTTC.

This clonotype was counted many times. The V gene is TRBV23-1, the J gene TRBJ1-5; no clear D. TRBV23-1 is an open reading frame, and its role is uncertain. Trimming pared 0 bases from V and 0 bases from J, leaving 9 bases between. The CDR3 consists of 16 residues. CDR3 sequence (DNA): TGCGCCAGCAGTCAATCGGGCCCTGCTAGCAATCAGCCCCAGCATTTT. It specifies CASSQSGPASNQPQHF.

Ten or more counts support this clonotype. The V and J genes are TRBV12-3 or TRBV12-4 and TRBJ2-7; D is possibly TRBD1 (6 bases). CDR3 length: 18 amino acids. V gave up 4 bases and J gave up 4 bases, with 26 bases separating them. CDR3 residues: CASSSPLGAGAREYEQYF. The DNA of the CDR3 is TGTGCCAGCAGTTCACCCCTGGGGGCAGGGGCGAGAGAGTACGAGCAGTACTTC.

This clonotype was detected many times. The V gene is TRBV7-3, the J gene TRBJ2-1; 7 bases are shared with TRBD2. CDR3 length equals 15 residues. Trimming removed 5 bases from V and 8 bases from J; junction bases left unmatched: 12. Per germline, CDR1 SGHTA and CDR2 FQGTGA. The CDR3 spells CASSPRRAGQDEQFF. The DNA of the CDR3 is TGTGCCAGCAGCCCGCGACGAGCGGGGCAGGATGAGCAGTTCTTC.

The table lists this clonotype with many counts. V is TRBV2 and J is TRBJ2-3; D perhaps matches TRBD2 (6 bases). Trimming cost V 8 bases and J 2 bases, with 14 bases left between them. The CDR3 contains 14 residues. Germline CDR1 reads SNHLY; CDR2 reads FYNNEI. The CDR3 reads CASPRGASTDTQYF. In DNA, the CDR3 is TGTGCCAGCCCGCGCGGGGCCTCCACAGATACGCAGTATTTT.

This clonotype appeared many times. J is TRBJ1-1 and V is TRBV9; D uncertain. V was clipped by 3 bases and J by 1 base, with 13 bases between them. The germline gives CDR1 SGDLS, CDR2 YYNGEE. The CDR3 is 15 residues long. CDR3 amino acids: CASSALQRANTEAFF. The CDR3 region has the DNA TGTGCCAGCAGCGCCCTTCAAAGGGCGAACACTGAAGCTTTCTTT.

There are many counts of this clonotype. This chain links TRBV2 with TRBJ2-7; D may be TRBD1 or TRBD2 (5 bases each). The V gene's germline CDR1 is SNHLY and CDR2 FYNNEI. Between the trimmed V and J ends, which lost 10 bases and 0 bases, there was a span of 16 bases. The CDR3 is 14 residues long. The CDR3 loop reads CATAIEGTSYEQYF. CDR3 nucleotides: TGTGCCACCGCCATCGAAGGGACCTCCTACGAGCAGTACTTC.

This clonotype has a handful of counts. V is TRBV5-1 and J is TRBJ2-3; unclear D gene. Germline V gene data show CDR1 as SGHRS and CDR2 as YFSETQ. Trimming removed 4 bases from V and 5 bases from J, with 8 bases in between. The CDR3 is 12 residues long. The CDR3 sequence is CASSLTLDTQYF. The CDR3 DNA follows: TGCGCCAGCAGCCTGACTTTAGATACGCAGTATTTT.

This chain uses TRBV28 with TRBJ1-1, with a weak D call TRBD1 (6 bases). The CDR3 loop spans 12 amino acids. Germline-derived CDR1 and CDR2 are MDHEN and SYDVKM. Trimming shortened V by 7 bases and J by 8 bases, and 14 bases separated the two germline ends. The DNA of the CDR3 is TGTGCCAGCATCTCACCGGGGGGCGAAGCTTTCTTT. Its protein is CASISPGGEAFF.

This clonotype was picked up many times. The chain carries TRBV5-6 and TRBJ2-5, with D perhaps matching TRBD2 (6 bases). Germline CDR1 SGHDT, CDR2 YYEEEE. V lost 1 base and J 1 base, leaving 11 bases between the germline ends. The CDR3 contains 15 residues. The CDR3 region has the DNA TGTGCCAGCAGCTTGTGGAGGGGACTCCAAGAGACCCAGTACTTC. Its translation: CASSLWRGLQETQYF.

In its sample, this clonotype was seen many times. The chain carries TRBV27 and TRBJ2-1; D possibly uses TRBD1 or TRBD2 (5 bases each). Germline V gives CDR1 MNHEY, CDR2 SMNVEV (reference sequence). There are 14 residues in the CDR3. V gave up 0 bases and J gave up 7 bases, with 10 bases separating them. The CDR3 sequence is CASSLSGPRNEQFF. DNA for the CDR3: TGTGCCAGCAGTTTATCGGGACCGCGGAATGAGCAGTTCTTC.

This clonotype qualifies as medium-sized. The CDR3 region has the DNA TGTGCCAGCAGTTCGTTGAGGGAGTACCCCACAGATACGCAGTATTTT. Residues: CASSSLREYPTDTQYF. The chain carries TRBV19 and TRBJ2-3; tentatively, D is TRBD2 (5 bases). V lost 9 bases to trimming and J lost 2 bases, with 21 bases between them. The CDR3 sequence is 16 residues long. The germline V gene has CDR1 LNHDA and CDR2 SQIVND (reference sequence).

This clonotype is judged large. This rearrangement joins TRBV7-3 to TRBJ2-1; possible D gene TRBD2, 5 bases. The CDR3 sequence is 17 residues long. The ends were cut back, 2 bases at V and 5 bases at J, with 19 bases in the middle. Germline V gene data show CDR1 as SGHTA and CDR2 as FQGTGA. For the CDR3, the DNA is TGTGCCAGCAGCTTAGGGAGCCCCGTTGGTAGGAACAATGAGCAGTTCTTC. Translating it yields CASSLGSPVGRNNEQFF.

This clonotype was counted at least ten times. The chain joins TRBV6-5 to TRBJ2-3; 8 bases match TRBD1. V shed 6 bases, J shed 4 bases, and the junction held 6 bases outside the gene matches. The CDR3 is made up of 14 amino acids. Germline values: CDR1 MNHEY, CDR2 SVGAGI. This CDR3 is CASRTDRASDTQYF. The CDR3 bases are TGTGCCAGCAGGACGGACAGGGCCTCAGATACGCAGTATTTT.

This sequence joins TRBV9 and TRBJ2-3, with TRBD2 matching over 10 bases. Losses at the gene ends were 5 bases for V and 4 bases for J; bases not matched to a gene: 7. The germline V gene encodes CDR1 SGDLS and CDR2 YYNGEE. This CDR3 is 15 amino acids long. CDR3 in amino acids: CASSTSGTGADTQYF. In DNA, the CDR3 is TGTGCCAGCAGTACTAGCGGGACTGGCGCAGATACGCAGTATTTT.

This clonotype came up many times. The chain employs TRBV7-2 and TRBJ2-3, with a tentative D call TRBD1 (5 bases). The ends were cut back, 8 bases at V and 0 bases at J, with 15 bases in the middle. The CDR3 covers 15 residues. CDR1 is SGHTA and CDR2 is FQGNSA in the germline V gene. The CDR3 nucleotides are TGTGCCAGCGGGGCTTCGTACTCTAGCACAGATACGCAGTATTTT. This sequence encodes CASGASYSSTDTQYF.

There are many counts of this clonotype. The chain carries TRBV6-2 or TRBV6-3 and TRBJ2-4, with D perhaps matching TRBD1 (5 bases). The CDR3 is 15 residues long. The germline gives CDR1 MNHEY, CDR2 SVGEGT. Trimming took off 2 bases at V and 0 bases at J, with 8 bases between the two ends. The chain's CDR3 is CASSYQGRAKNIQYF. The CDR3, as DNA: TGTGCCAGCAGTTACCAGGGCCGAGCCAAAAACATTCAGTACTTC.

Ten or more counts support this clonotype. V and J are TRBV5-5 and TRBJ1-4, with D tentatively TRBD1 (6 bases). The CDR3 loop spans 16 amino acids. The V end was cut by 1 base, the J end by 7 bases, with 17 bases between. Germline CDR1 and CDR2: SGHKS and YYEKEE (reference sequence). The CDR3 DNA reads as TGTGCCAGCAGCTTGAGGGGGGAATTCATGGCTGAAAAACTGTTTTTT. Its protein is CASSLRGEFMAEKLFF.

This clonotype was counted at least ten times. CDR3 residues: CASRWGQGQETQYF. For the CDR3, the DNA is TGTGCCAGCAGATGGGGACAGGGCCAAGAGACCCAGTACTTC. The J gene is TRBJ2-5, the V gene TRBV12-3 or TRBV12-4, with 9 bases aligning to TRBD1. The CDR3 is 14 amino acids. With 6 bases clipped from V and 1 base from J, the junction kept 3 bases outside the gene matches.